Below are 20 T cell receptor beta chains sequenced from a single sample in a study of shared clonotypes between healthy human individuals. Repertoires were generated with immunoSEQ multiplex PCR, while TCRdb's copy carries only in-frame clones and drops some. The sample records a few million clones, 95% being singletons. The sample was naive CD4+ T cells sorted from blood. As for subset: CD45RA+ positively selected. These receptors were obtained from a man aged 18 to 29 in good health.

The V and J genes are TRBV29-1 and TRBJ1-1, with unresolved D. The germline V and J ends were trimmed by 5 bases and 5 bases, with 12 bases remaining between them. There are 12 residues in the CDR3. Germline-derived CDR1 and CDR2 are SQVTM and ANQGSEA. CDR3 region: CSVYGIGTEAFF. The DNA for the CDR3 is TGCAGCGTTTATGGGATTGGTACTGAAGCTTTCTTT.

The chain joins TRBV18 to TRBJ1-6; D remains unclear. V was clipped by 4 bases and J by 5 bases, with 9 bases between them. This CDR3 contains 14 residues. The germline CDR1 and CDR2 sequences are KGHSH and LQKENI. Here the CDR3 reads CASSRQEDNSPLHF. In DNA form, the CDR3 reads TGTGCCAGCTCACGCCAGGAGGATAATTCACCCCTCCACTTT. The entire variable domain, with the rest obtained from reference TRBV18 and TRBJ1-6, is as follows: NAGVMQNPRHLVRRRGQEARLRCSPMKGHSHVYWYRQLPEEGLKFMVYLQKENIIDESGMPKERFSAEFPKEGPSILRIQQVVRGDSAAYFCASSRQEDNSPLHFGNGTRLTVT.

CDR3: CASSLPPGQDNSPLHF. The CDR3 DNA follows: TGTGCCAGTAGTTTACCACCGGGACAGGATAATTCACCCCTCCACTTT. The rearrangement uses TRBV19 and TRBJ1-6; 8 bases match TRBD1. V trimming: 5 bases; J trimming: 5 bases; junction bases outside the gene matches: 8. The CDR3 is 16 amino acids. Germline CDR1 is LNHDA and CDR2 is SQIVND (reference sequence).

This sequence joins TRBV5-1 and TRBJ2-3; 9 positions match TRBD2. This CDR3 comprises 17 residues. Germline-derived CDR1 and CDR2 are SGHRS and YFSETQ. The J segment lost 0 bases and the V segment lost 4 bases, leaving 9 bases of the junction unmatched. In DNA, the CDR3 is TGCGCCAGCAGCCCGGGGGCTAGCGGGACTAGCACAGATACGCAGTATTTT. Translated: CASSPGASGTSTDTQYF.

This chain links TRBV7-9 with TRBJ1-1; D gene uncertain. Germline CDR1 reads SEHNR; CDR2 reads FQNEAQ (reference sequence). This CDR3 has 12 residues. The V end lost 6 bases, the J end lost 5 bases, and 10 bases lay between the germline ends. The CDR3 bases are TGTGCCAGCAGATCAGGATGGACTGAAGCTTTCTTT. This codes for CASRSGWTEAFF.

The chain is built from TRBV19 and TRBJ1-1; D is perhaps TRBD1 (5 bases). Germline lookup yields CDR1 LNHDA and CDR2 SQIVND (reference sequence). Trimming stripped 3 bases from V and 5 bases from J, with 13 bases between. CDR3 size: 14 residues. The CDR3, as DNA: TGTGCCAGTAGTATTATGAGGGACCGGACTGAAGCTTTCTTT. Its protein is CASSIMRDRTEAFF.

The rearrangement joins TRBV4-3 to TRBJ1-2; 11 positions agree with TRBD1. The germline CDR1 and CDR2 sequences are LGHNA and YSLEER. The CDR3 spans 15 residues. The V gene end was trimmed by 1 base and the J gene end by 3 bases; junction bases not matched to a gene: 1. CDR3 coding DNA: TGCGCCAGCAGCCAAGGGGGACAGGGGGACTATGGCTACACCTTC. Protein product: CASSQGGQGDYGYTF.

This chain joins TRBV9 and TRBJ1-1; no firm D call. The V and J ends lost 4 bases and 6 bases respectively, with 16 bases between them. The CDR3 spans 14 residues. Per the germline V gene, CDR1 is SGDLS and CDR2 is YYNGEE. The CDR3 DNA sequence: TGTGCCAGCAGCCTCCTACACAGTTCCCCTGAAGCTTTCTTT. The encoded protein is CASSLLHSSPEAFF.

The chain carries TRBV9 and TRBJ1-2; D not resolved. This CDR3 is 13 amino acids long. Trimming removed 3 bases at V and 4 bases at J, with 10 bases between. CDR1 SGDLS and CDR2 YYNGEE come from the germline V gene. The CDR3 DNA reads TGTGCCAGCAGCGGTACACCGGCCTATGGCTACACCTTC. It specifies CASSGTPAYGYTF. The full variable domain, in which reference TRBV9 and TRBJ1-2 provide the parts outside the CDR3, is DSGVTQTPKHLITATGQRVTLRCSPRSGDLSVYWYQQSLDQGLQFLIQYYNGEERAKGNILERFSAQQFPDLHSELNLSSLELGDSALYFCASSGTPAYGYTFGSGTRLTVV.

V is TRBV9 and J is TRBJ2-5; D is perhaps TRBD1 or TRBD2 (5 bases each). The CDR3 contains 13 residues. The germline V and J ends were trimmed by 4 bases and 5 bases, with 12 bases remaining between them. From germline, CDR1 is SGDLS and CDR2 YYNGEE. As DNA, the CDR3 is TGTGCCAGCAGCCGCCGGGGCCTGGAGACCCAGTACTTC. Translated, it gives CASSRRGLETQYF.

V and J are TRBV18 and TRBJ1-5; 10 bases map to TRBD1. The CDR3 loop spans 18 amino acids. V lost 3 bases to trimming and J lost 3 bases; unmatched junction nucleotides: 11. CDR1 is KGHSH, CDR2 LQKENI, per germline. CDR3 protein: CASSPGGPGQGNNQPQHF. In DNA, the CDR3 is TGTGCCAGCTCACCGGGGGGGCCGGGACAGGGGAACAATCAGCCCCAGCATTTT. Looking up the rest from reference TRBV18 and TRBJ1-5 gives the full variable domain: NAGVMQNPRHLVRRRGQEARLRCSPMKGHSHVYWYRQLPEEGLKFMVYLQKENIIDESGMPKERFSAEFPKEGPSILRIQQVVRGDSAAYFCASSPGGPGQGNNQPQHFGDGTRLSIL.

The chain joins TRBV7-2 to TRBJ1-2; the match to TRBD1 covers 10 bases. Trimming removed 5 bases from V and 8 bases from J; junction bases left unmatched: 11. CDR1 SGHTA and CDR2 FQGNSA come from the germline V gene. The length of the CDR3 is 15 residues. The CDR3 DNA sequence: TGTGCCAGCAGCACCCGGACAGGGGGAGGCGGAGGCTACACCTTC. Translation: CASSTRTGGGGGYTF.

This clone is a singleton in its sample. The gene calls are TRBV4-3 and TRBJ2-1; D gene uncertain. V lost 1 base and J 8 bases, leaving 12 bases between the germline ends. The germline V gene encodes CDR1 LGHNA and CDR2 YSLEER. The CDR3 is 14 residues long. The CDR3 bases are TGCGCCAGCAGCCAAGGCCCTTTCGGGTATGAGCAGTTCTTC. Residues: CASSQGPFGYEQFF.

J is TRBJ2-7 and V is TRBV5-6, with 9 bases lining up with TRBD1. V dropped 4 bases and J dropped 9; count of bases not matched to a gene: 14. The CDR3 contains 15 residues. Per the germline V gene, CDR1 is SGHDT and CDR2 is YYEEEE. CDR3 sequence (DNA): TGTGCCAGCAGCACGCCGGGACAGGGAGGGCCCGGGCAGTACTTC. Its protein product is CASSTPGQGGPGQYF.

Only one count was recorded for this clone. The chain combines TRBV2 with TRBJ1-1, with no clear D. V was pared by 4 bases and J by 4 bases, with 19 bases between. The CDR3 is made up of 16 amino acids. CDR1 and CDR2 from the germline V gene are SNHLY and FYNNEI. CDR3: CASSVLDILRGTEAFF. The CDR3 DNA reads TGTGCCAGCAGTGTTTTGGATATTCTACGGGGCACTGAAGCTTTCTTT.

The J gene is TRBJ2-6, the V gene TRBV5-1; no definite D call. CDR3 length equals 16 residues. Germline-derived CDR1 and CDR2 are SGHRS and YFSETQ. Trimming took off 2 bases at V and 2 bases at J, with 11 bases between the two ends. The CDR3 coding sequence is TGCGCCAGCAGCTTCTCAGTGAGCCCTGGGGCCAACGTCCTGACTTTC. Translated: CASSFSVSPGANVLTF. Full variable domain (missing parts from reference TRBV5-1 and TRBJ2-6): KAGVTQTPRYLIKTRGQQVTLSCSPISGHRSVSWYQQTPGQGLQFLFEYFSETQRNKGNFPGRFSGRQFSNSRSEMNVSTLELGDSALYLCASSFSVSPGANVLTFGAGSRLTVL.

This rearrangement joins TRBV29-1 to TRBJ2-1; D gene uncertain. The CDR3 contains 10 residues. The V end lost 6 bases, the J end lost 7 bases, and 7 bases lay between the germline ends. Germline CDR1 and CDR2: SQVTM and ANQGSEA. The CDR3 sequence is CSVGTNEQFF. The CDR3 DNA follows: TGCAGCGTCGGTACGAATGAGCAGTTCTTC.

The chain links TRBV14 to TRBJ2-1; TRBD1 matches 10 bases. This CDR3 has 16 amino acids. J gave up 1 base and V 3 bases, and 3 bases lay outside the gene matches. Germline V gene sequence: CDR1 SGHDN, CDR2 FVKESK. The CDR3 bases are TGTGCCAGCAGCCATGGGGACAGGGGTTCCTACAATGAGCAGTTCTTC. It encodes CASSHGDRGSYNEQFF.

The gene calls are TRBV27 and TRBJ2-2, with D possibly being TRBD1 (6 bases). The length of the CDR3 is 14 residues. Trimming pared 5 bases from V and 8 bases from J, leaving 15 bases between. Per germline, CDR1 MNHEY and CDR2 SMNVEV (reference sequence). For the CDR3, the DNA is TGTGCCAGCAGTCAGCACAGGGTTTCTGGGGAGCTGTTTTTT. Protein: CASSQHRVSGELFF.

The V call is TRBV2, the J call TRBJ1-4; D perhaps matches TRBD1 (5 bases). The CDR3 is made up of 15 amino acids. V was clipped by 2 bases and J by 7 bases, with 14 bases between them. Looked up from germline, CDR1 is SNHLY and CDR2 is FYNNEI. CDR3 nucleotide sequence: TGTGCCAGCAGTGAAATGGGGCAGTTGGGTGAAAAACTGTTTTTT. Its protein is CASSEMGQLGEKLFF.